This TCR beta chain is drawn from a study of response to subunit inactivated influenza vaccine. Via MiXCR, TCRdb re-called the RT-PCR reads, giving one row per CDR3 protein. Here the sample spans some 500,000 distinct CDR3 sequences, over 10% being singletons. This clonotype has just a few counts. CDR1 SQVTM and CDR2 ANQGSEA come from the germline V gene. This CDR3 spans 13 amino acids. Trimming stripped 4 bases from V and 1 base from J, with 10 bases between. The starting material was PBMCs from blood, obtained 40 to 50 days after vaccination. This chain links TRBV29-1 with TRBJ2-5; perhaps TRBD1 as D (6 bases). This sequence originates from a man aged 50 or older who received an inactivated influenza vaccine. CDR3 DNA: TGCAGCGTTGTAGGACAGCTCCAAGAGACCCAGTACTTC. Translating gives CSVVGQLQETQYF.